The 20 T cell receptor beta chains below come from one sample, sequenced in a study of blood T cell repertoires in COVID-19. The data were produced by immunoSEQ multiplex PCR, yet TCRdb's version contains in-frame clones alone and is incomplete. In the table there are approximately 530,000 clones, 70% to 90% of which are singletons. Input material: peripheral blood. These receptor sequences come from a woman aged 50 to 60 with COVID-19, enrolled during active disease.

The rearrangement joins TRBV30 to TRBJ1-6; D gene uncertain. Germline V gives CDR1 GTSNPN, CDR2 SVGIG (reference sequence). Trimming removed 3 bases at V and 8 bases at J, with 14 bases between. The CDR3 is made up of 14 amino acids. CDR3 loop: CAWSVALEDSPLHF. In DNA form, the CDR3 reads TGTGCCTGGAGCGTAGCTCTTGAGGATTCACCCCTCCACTTT.

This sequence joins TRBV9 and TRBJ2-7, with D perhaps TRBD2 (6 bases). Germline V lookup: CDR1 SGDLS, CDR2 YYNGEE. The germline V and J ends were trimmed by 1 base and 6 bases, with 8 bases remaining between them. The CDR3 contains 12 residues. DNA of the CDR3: TGTGCCAGCAGCGTAACCGGGGGCGAGCAGTACTTC. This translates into CASSVTGGEQYF.

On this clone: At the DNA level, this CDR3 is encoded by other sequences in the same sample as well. The CDR3: CASRTSGGTDTQYF. Here the CDR3 DNA reads TGTGCCAGCAGGACTAGCGGGGGAACAGATACGCAGTATTTT. The chain combines TRBV2 with TRBJ2-3, with TRBD2 identical over 12 bases. V lost 6 bases, J lost 3 bases, and 1 base stayed unmatched. Germline CDR1 reads SNHLY; CDR2 reads FYNNEI. The CDR3 extends over 14 amino acids. The variable domain in full, with the rest retrieved from reference TRBV2 and TRBJ2-3, is EPEVTQTPSHQVTQMGQEVILRCVPISNHLYFYWYRQILGQKVEFLVSFYNNEISEKSEIFDDQFSVERPDGSNFTLKIRSTKLEDSAMYFCASRTSGGTDTQYFGPGTRLTVL.

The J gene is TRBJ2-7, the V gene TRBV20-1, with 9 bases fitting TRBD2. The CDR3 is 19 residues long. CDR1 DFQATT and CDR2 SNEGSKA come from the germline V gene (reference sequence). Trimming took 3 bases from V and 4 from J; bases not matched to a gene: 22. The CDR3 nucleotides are TGCAGTGCTAGTCTTCCCCGGCGGGAGCTAGCGGGGTTCCATTACGAGCAGTACTTC. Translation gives CSASLPRRELAGFHYEQYF.

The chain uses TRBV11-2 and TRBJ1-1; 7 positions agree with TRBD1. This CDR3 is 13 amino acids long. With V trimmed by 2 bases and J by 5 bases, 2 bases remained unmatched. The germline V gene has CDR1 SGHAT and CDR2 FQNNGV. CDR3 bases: TGTGCCAGCAGCTTACAGGGGGAGACTGAAGCTTTCTTT. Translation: CASSLQGETEAFF.

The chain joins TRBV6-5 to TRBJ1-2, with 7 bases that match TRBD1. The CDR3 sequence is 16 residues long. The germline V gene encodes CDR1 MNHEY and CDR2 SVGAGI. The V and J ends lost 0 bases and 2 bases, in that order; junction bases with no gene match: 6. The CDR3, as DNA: TGTGCCAGCAGTTACTCGAACAGCAGGGGGAACTATGGCTACACCTTC. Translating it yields CASSYSNSRGNYGYTF.

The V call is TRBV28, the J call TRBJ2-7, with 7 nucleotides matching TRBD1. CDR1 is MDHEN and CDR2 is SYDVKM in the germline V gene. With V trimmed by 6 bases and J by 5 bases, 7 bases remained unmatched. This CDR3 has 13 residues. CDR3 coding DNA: TGTGCCAGCAGGCAGGGGGTCTTCGACGAGCAGTACTTC. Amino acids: CASRQGVFDEQYF.

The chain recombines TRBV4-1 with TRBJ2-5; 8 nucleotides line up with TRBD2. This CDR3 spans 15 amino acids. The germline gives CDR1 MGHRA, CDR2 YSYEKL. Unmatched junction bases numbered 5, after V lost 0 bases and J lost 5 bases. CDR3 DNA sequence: TGCGCCAGCAGCCAAGAAGTAGCGGGGTTGGAGACCCAGTACTTC. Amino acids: CASSQEVAGLETQYF.

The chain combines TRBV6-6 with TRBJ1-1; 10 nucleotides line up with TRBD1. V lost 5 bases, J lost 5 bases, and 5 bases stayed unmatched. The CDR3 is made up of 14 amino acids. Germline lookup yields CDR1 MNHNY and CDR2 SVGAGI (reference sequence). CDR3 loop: CASSRGQGKTEAFF. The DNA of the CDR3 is TGTGCCAGCAGTCGGGGACAGGGGAAGACTGAAGCTTTCTTT.

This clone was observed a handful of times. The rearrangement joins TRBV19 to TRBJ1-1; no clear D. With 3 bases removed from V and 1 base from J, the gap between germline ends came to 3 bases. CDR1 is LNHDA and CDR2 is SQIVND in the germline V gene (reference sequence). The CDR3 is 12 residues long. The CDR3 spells CASSIGNTEAFF. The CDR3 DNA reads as TGTGCCAGTAGTATCGGGAACACTGAAGCTTTCTTT.

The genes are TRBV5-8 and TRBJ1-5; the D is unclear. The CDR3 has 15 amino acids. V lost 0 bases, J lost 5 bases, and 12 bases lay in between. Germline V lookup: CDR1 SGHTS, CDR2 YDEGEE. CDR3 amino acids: CASSLGWQSYQPQHF. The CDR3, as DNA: TGTGCCAGCAGCTTGGGGTGGCAGTCCTATCAGCCCCAGCATTTT.

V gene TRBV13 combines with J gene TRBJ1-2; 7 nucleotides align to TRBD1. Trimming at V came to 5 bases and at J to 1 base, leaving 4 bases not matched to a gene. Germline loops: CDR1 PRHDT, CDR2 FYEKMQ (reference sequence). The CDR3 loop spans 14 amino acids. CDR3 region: CASSPGQVNYGYTF. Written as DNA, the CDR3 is TGTGCCAGCAGCCCAGGACAGGTTAACTATGGCTACACCTTC.

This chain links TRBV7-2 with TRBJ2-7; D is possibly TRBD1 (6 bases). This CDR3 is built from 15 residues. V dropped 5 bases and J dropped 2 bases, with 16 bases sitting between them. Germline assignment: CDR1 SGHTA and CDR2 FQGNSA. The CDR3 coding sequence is TGTGCCAGCAGCAAACAGGGTGGCAGCCCCTACGAGCAGTACTTC. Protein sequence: CASSKQGGSPYEQYF.

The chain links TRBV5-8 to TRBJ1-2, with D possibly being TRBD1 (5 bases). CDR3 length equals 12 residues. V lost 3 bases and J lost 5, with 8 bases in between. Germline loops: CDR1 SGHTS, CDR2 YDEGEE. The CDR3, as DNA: TGTGCCAGCAGCTCCCGGGGGTATGGCTACACCTTC. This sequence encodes CASSSRGYGYTF.

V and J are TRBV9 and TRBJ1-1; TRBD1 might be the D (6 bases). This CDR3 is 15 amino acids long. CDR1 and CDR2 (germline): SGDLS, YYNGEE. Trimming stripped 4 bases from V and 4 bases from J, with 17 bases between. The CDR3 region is CASSRTPTGVTEAFF. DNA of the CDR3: TGTGCCAGCAGCCGAACCCCGACAGGCGTCACTGAAGCTTTCTTT.

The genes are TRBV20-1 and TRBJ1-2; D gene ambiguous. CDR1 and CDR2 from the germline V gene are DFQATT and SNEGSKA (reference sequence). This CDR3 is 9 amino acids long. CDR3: CVGHYGYTF. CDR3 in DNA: TGCGTGGGCCACTATGGCTACACCTTC.

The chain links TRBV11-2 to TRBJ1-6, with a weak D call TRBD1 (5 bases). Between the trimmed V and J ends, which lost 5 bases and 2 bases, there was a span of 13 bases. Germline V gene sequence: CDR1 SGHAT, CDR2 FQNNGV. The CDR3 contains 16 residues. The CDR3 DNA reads TGTGCCAGCAGCCTCAGGGAGGGCACCTATAATTCACCCCTCCACTTT. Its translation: CASSLREGTYNSPLHF.

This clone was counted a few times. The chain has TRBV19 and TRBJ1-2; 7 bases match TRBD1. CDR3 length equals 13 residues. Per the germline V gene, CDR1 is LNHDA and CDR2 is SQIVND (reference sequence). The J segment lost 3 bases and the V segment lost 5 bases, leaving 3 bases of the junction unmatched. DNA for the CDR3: TGTGCCAGTAGTTTGGGACAGCACTATGGCTACACCTTC. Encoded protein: CASSLGQHYGYTF.

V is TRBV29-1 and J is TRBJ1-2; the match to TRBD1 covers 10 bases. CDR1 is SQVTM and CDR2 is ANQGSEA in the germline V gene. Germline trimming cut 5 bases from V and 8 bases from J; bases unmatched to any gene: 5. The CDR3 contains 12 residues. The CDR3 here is CSVTGQGWGYTF. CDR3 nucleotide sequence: TGCAGCGTTACGGGACAGGGGTGGGGCTACACCTTC.

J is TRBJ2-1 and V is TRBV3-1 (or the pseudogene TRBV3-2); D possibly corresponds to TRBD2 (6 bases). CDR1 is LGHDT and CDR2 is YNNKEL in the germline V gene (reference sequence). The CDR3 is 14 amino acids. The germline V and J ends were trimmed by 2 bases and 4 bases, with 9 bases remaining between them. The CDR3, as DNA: TGTGCCAGCAGCCAACTTGGAGGGTACAATGAGCAGTTCTTC. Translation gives CASSQLGGYNEQFF.